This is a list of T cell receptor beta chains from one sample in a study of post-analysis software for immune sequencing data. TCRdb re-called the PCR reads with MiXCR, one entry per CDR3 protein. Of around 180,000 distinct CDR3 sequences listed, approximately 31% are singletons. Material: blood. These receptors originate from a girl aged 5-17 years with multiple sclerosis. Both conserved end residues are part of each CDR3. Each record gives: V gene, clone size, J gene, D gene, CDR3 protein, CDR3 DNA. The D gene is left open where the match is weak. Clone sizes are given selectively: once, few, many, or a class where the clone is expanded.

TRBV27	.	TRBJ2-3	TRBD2	CASGKREATDTRYF	TGTGCCAGCGGGAAGCGGGAGGCCACAGATACGCGGTATTTT
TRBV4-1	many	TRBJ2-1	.	CASSQQQGYNEQFF	TGCGCCAGCAGCCAACAACAGGGCTACAATGAGCAGTTCTTC
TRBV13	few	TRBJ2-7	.	CASSFLSNEQYF	TGTGCCAGCAGCTTTCTGTCCAACGAGCAGTACTTC
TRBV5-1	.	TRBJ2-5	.	CASSLFEETQYF	TGCGCCAGCAGCTTGTTCGAAGAGACCCAGTACTTC
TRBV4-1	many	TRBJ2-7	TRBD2	CASSQDWLAGPDYEQYF	TGCGCCAGCAGCCAAGACTGGCTAGCGGGGCCCGACTACGAGCAGTACTTC
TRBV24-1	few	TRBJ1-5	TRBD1	CATSDSRGQGANQPQHF	TGTGCCACCAGTGATTCCCGGGGACAGGGGGCCAATCAGCCCCAGCATTTT
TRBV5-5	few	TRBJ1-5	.	CASSWGDSNQPQHF	TGTGCCAGCAGCTGGGGGGATAGCAATCAGCCCCAGCATTTT
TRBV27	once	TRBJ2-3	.	CASGPRTSTDTQYF	TGTGCCAGCGGTCCTCGGACTAGCACAGATACGCAGTATTTT
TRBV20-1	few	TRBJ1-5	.	CSAPGRGNQPQHF	TGCAGTGCTCCGGGACGGGGCAATCAGCCCCAGCATTTT
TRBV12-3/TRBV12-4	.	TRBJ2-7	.	CASSPPRNGWNGYEQYF	TGTGCCAGCAGTCCTCCGAGAAACGGATGGAATGGCTACGAGCAGTACTTC
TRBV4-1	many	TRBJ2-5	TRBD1	CASRGRGFGETQYF	TGCGCCAGCAGGGGCAGGGGGTTCGGGGAGACCCAGTACTTC
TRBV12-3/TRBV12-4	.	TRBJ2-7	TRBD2	CASTLTSGYNEQYF	TGTGCCAGCACCTTGACTAGCGGCTACAATGAGCAGTACTTC
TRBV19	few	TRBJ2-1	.	CASSIEQMLGEQFF	TGTGCCAGTAGTATAGAACAGATGCTCGGTGAGCAGTTCTTC
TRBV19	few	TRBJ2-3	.	CASSSQRSLTDTQYF	TGTGCCAGTAGTTCCCAACGGAGCCTCACAGATACGCAGTATTTT
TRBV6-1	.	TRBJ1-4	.	CASSNGPQATNEKLFF	TGTGCCAGCAGTAACGGTCCTCAGGCAACTAATGAAAAACTGTTTTTT
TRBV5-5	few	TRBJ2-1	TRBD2	CASSFGGGFTYNEQFF	TGTGCCAGCAGCTTTGGGGGGGGTTTCACCTACAATGAGCAGTTCTTC
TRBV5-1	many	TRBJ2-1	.	CASSLDFSPPEQFF	TGCGCCAGCAGCTTGGATTTTAGCCCTCCTGAGCAGTTCTTC
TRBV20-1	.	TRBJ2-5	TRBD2	CSARDRREGPRAQYF	TGCAGTGCTAGAGATCGGCGGGAGGGCCCGCGCGCGCAGTACTTC
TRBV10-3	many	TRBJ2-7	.	CAIKESTNEQYF	TGTGCCATCAAGGAGTCTACCAACGAGCAGTACTTC
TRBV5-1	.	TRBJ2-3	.	CASSLISSTDTQYF	TGCGCCAGCAGCTTGATATCTAGCACAGATACGCAGTATTTT
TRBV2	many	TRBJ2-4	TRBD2	CASQGASGRGNIQYF	TGTGCCAGCCAAGGTGCTAGCGGGAGGGGGAACATTCAGTACTTC
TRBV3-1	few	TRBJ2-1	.	CASSPHSVREQFF	TGTGCCAGCAGCCCCCACTCGGTCAGGGAGCAGTTCTTC
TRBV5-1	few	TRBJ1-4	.	CASSLSLQGAEKLFF	TGCGCCAGCAGCCTTTCTCTCCAGGGCGCGGAAAAACTGTTTTTT
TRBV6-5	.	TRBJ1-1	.	CASRSGDGDEAFF	TGTGCCAGCAGATCAGGGGATGGGGATGAAGCTTTCTTT
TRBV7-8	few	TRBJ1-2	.	CASSSGPSYGYTF	TGTGCCAGCAGCTCGGGACCGAGCTATGGCTACACCTTC
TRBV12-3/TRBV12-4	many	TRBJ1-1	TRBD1	CASRVQGDTEAFF	TGTGCCAGCAGAGTACAGGGGGACACTGAAGCTTTCTTT